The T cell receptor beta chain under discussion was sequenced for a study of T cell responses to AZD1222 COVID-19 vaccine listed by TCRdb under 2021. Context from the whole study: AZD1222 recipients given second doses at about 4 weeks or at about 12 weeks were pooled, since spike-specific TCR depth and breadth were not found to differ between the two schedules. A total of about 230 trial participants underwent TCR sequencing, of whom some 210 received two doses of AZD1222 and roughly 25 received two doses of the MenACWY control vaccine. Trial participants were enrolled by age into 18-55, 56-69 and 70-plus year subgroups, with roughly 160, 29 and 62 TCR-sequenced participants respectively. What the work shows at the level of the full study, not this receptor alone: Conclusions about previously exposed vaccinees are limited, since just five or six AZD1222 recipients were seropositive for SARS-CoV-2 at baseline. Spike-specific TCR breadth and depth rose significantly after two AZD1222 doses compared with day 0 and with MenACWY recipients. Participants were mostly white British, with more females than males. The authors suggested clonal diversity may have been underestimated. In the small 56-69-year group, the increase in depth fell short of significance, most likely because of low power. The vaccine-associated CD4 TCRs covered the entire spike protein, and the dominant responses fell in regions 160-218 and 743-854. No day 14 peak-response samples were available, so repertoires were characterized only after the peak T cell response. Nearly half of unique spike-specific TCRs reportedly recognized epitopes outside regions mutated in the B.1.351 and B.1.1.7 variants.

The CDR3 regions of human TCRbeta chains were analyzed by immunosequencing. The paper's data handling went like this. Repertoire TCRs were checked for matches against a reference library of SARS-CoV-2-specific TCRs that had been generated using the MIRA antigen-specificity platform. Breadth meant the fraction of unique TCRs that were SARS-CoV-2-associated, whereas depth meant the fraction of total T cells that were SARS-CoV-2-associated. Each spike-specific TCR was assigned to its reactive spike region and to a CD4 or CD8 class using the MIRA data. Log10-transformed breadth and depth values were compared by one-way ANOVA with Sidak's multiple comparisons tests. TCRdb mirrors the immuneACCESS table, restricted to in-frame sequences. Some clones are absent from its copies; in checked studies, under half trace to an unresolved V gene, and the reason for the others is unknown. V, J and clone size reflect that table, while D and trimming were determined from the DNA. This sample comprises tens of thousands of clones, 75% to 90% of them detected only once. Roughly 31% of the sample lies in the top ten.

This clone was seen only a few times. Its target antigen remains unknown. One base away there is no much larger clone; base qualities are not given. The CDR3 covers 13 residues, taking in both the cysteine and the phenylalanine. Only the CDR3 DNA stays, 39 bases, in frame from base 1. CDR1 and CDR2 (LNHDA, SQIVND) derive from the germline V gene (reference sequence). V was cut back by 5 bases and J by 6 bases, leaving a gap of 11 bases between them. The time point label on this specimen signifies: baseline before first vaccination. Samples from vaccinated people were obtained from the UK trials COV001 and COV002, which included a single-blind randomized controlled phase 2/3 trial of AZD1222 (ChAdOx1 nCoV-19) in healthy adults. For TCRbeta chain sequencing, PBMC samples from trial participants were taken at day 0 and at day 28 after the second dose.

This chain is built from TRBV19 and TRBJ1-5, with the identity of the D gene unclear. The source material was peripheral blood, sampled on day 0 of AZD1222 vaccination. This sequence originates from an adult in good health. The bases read TGTGCCAGTAGTTTTGAAGGAGGTCAGCCCCAGCATTTT. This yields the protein CASSFEGGQPQHF. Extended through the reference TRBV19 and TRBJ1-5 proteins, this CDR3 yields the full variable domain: DGGITQSPKYLFRKEGQNVTLSCEQNLNHDAMYWYRQDPGQGLRLIYYSQIVNDFQKGDIAEGYSVSREKKESFPLTVTSAQKNPTAFYLCASSFEGGQPQHFGDGTRLSIL.